These T cell receptor beta chains were read from a single sample in a study of T cells after yellow fever vaccination. TCRdb processed the 5' RACE reads anew with MiXCR; each CDR3 protein has one entry. The sample contains more than 300,000 distinct CDR3 sequences, around 10% of which appear only once. The material was CD4+ T cells sorted from PBMCs, obtained 45 days after the yellow fever booster vaccination. The source is a man younger than 30 who received the YFV17D yellow fever vaccine. The CDR3 runs from the conserved cysteine through the conserved F or W. D genes are given only for firm matches. Clone sizes are given selectively: once, few, many, or a class where the clone is expanded.

j_call clone_size v_call d_call cdr3_aa cdr3_nt
TRBJ2-3 NA TRBV7-6 TRBD2 CASGVLAGGTDTQYF TGTGCCAGCGGGGTACTAGCGGGGGGCACAGATACGCAGTATTTT
TRBJ2-5 many TRBV7-8 NA CASSQRETQYF TGTGCCAGCAGCCAACGAGAGACCCAGTACTTC
TRBJ2-3 few TRBV5-6 NA CASSINGAGTDTQYF TGTGCCAGCAGCATCAACGGGGCGGGGACAGATACGCAGTATTTT
TRBJ1-3 NA TRBV12-3/TRBV12-4 NA CASSHRSSGNTIYF TGTGCCAGCAGTCACCGGAGCTCTGGAAACACCATATATTTT
TRBJ2-3 NA TRBV3-1 NA CASSPLEEGTQYF TGTGCCAGCAGCCCCCTTGAGGAAGGTACGCAGTATTTT
TRBJ2-4 few TRBV4-3 TRBD2 CASSQETGAGGRNIQYF TGCGCCAGCAGCCAAGAAACGGGAGCGGGGGGGAGAAACATTCAGTACTTC
TRBJ2-3 few TRBV4-3 NA CASSQTPLGRTDTQYF TGCGCCAGCAGCCAAACCCCGTTAGGACGCACAGATACGCAGTATTTT
TRBJ2-7 many TRBV5-1 TRBD2 CASSSRAGTYEQYF TGCGCCAGCAGCAGCCGAGCGGGAACCTACGAGCAGTACTTC
TRBJ2-1 many TRBV10-1 NA CASSASQLGEQFF TGCGCCAGCAGTGCCTCTCAATTAGGGGAGCAGTTCTTC
TRBJ1-3 few TRBV20-1 NA CSARTSSGPGNTIYF TGCAGTGCTAGGACATCCTCAGGGCCCGGAAACACCATATATTTT
TRBJ1-2 NA TRBV28 TRBD1 CASSLAGQGGNGYTF TGTGCCAGCAGTTTAGCCGGACAGGGGGGGAATGGCTACACCTTC
TRBJ1-1 few TRBV6-5 TRBD1 CASGGTALNTEAFF TGTGCCAGCGGTGGGACAGCCTTAAACACTGAAGCTTTCTTT
TRBJ2-5 many TRBV10-3 NA CAISGREETQYF TGTGCCATCAGTGGGAGGGAAGAGACCCAGTACTTC
TRBJ2-7 NA TRBV4-3 NA CASSQDSREQYF TGCGCCAGCAGCCAAGATAGTCGCGAGCAGTACTTC
TRBJ1-5 NA TRBV7-2 NA CASSLEPSQPQHF TGTGCCAGCAGCTTAGAGCCTAGCCAGCCCCAGCATTTT
TRBJ1-6 NA TRBV20-1 NA CSARDPYRSSYNSPLHF TGCAGTGCTAGAGATCCCTACAGGAGCTCCTATAATTCACCCCTCCACTTT
TRBJ2-2 NA TRBV7-9 NA CASSTQGYDTGELFF TGTGCCAGCAGCACACAGGGTTATGACACCGGGGAGCTGTTTTTT
TRBJ2-6 few TRBV7-2 NA CASAGAAANVLTF TGTGCCAGCGCTGGGGCAGCGGCCAACGTCCTGACTTTC
TRBJ2-2 NA TRBV24-1 NA CATTPGRDYTGELFF TGTGCCACCACCCCTGGAAGGGATTACACCGGGGAGCTGTTTTTT
TRBJ1-2 few TRBV7-2 NA CASSLSRDYGYTF TGTGCCAGCAGCTTAAGCAGGGACTATGGCTACACCTTC
TRBJ1-1 few TRBV11-2 TRBD1 CASRNRDRHTEAFF TGTGCCAGCAGGAACCGGGACAGGCACACTGAAGCTTTCTTT
TRBJ1-6 few TRBV9 TRBD1 CASSAGQGSPLHF TGTGCCAGCAGCGCCGGACAGGGTTCACCCCTCCACTTT
TRBJ1-2 NA TRBV15 NA CATSRGEGLYGYTF TGTGCCACCAGCAGAGGAGAGGGTCTCTATGGCTACACCTTC
TRBJ1-5 NA TRBV5-1 NA CASSFGPADQPQHF TGCGCCAGCAGCTTTGGTCCGGCCGATCAGCCCCAGCATTTT
TRBJ2-2 many TRBV6-1 TRBD2 CASRLALDWAHTGELFF TGTGCCAGTCGACTAGCCTTAGATTGGGCCCACACCGGGGAGCTGTTTTTT
TRBJ2-5 few TRBV7-9 TRBD1 CASSLSGQGPGETQYF TGTGCCAGCAGCTTATCCGGACAGGGGCCAGGAGAGACCCAGTACTTC
TRBJ2-3 few TRBV7-3 NA CASSSLGEDTQYF TGTGCCAGCAGCTCTCTGGGGGAAGATACGCAGTATTTT
TRBJ1-6 many TRBV2 NA CASSEGRGSSPLHF TGTGCCAGCAGTGAGGGGAGGGGGAGCTCACCCCTCCACTTT
TRBJ1-5 NA TRBV7-8 NA CASSLLQGNQPQHF TGTGCCAGCAGCTTACTGCAGGGGAATCAGCCCCAGCATTTT
TRBJ2-2 few TRBV11-1 TRBD1 CASSPAEDRDTGELFF TGTGCCAGCAGCCCGGCCGAGGACAGGGACACCGGGGAGCTGTTTTTT
TRBJ2-1 NA TRBV18 NA CASSPSWGVYNEQFF TGTGCCAGCTCACCATCGTGGGGGGTCTACAATGAGCAGTTCTTC
TRBJ2-1 many TRBV10-3 TRBD2 CAISTSGGYNEQFF TGTGCCATCAGCACTAGCGGGGGTTACAATGAGCAGTTCTTC
TRBJ2-5 many TRBV12-3/TRBV12-4 NA CASSWGYDVQETQYF TGTGCCAGCAGTTGGGGCTATGACGTCCAAGAGACCCAGTACTTC
TRBJ2-3 NA TRBV7-9 NA CASSLGADLDTDTQYF TGTGCCAGCAGCTTAGGCGCCGACTTAGACACAGATACGCAGTATTTT
TRBJ2-3 NA TRBV15 NA CATSPKGGADLDTQYF TGTGCCACCAGTCCCAAGGGGGGGGCGGACTTAGATACGCAGTATTTT
TRBJ2-7 few TRBV11-2 NA CASSLMPRGFLYEQYF TGTGCCAGCAGCTTGATGCCCCGGGGTTTCCTCTACGAGCAGTACTTC
TRBJ2-1 many TRBV4-1 TRBD1 CASSLGTVYNEQFF TGCGCCAGCAGCCTAGGGACAGTCTACAATGAGCAGTTCTTC
TRBJ1-1 NA TRBV2 NA CASSESLGAFF TGTGCCAGCAGTGAATCTCTAGGAGCTTTCTTT
TRBJ2-3 many TRBV5-1 TRBD2 CASSGGLAGNTDTQYF TGCGCCAGCAGCGGGGGACTAGCGGGGAACACAGATACGCAGTATTTT
TRBJ2-1 NA TRBV6-2/TRBV6-3 TRBD2 CASSYPTWAGAQSYNEQFF TGTGCCAGCAGTTATCCCACCTGGGCGGGAGCGCAATCCTACAATGAGCAGTTCTTC
TRBJ2-7 NA TRBV7-9 NA CASGPRVGGRSYEQYF TGTGCCAGCGGACCTCGTGTAGGGGGTCGCTCCTACGAGCAGTACTTC
TRBJ1-4 NA TRBV18 NA CASSPQPWPSNEKLFF TGTGCCAGCTCCCCCCAACCCTGGCCATCTAATGAAAAACTGTTTTTT